The rows below give T cell receptor beta chains drawn from one sample of a study of human T cells and chemical hapten exposure. TCRdb redid the calling of the RACE reads with MiXCR, one entry per CDR3 protein. Of over 70,000 distinct CDR3 sequences listed, around 15% are singletons. Sequenced material: whole blood, taken in connection with sensitization to the hapten diphenylcyclopropenone (DPC). All receptors derive from a woman in her fifties or sixties with alopecia areata. Some clones in this sample may be carry-over from other donors' samples. CDR3s include the opening cysteine and the closing phenylalanine or tryptophan. D genes are given only for firm matches. Expanded clones get a size class; other rows say once, few or many, or leave the size out.

TRBV11-2,16,-,-,TRBJ2-7,TGTGCCAGCAGCACGTTCAATCGACGGAGATCCTACGAGCAGTACTTC,CASSTFNRRRSYEQYF
TRBV3-1,13,many,TRBD2,TRBJ2-1,TGTGCCAGCAGCCAACTAGCGGGCAATGAGCAGTTCTTC,CASSQLAGNEQFF
TRBV7-6,13,many,TRBD1,TRBJ2-7,TGTGCCAGCAGCCCCGGGACAGGGCGAGAGCAGTACTTC,CASSPGTGREQYF
TRBV5-1,12,few,-,TRBJ1-3,TGCGCCAGCAGCTTGCCCGGAAACACCATATATTTT,CASSLPGNTIYF
TRBV14,13,few,-,TRBJ2-7,TGTGCCAGCAGCCCTAGGGACCTCTACGAGCAGTACTTC,CASSPRDLYEQYF
TRBV7-9,16,-,-,TRBJ1-2,TGTGCCAGCAGCTTAGGGCGTCAGGGAGGCCCTAGTGGCTACACCTTC,CASSLGRQGGPSGYTF
TRBV5-1,14,-,-,TRBJ2-5,TGCGCCAGCAGATACGGACCGACACAAGAGACCCAGTACTTC,CASRYGPTQETQYF
TRBV4-2,16,few,-,TRBJ2-7,TGTGCCAGCAGCCAAGCCGGGACTCCAGATTTCTACGAGCAGTACTTC,CASSQAGTPDFYEQYF
TRBV11-2,15,few,-,TRBJ2-5,TGTGCCAGCAGCTTCCCAGGGTCTCTCGGAGAGACCCAGTACTTC,CASSFPGSLGETQYF
TRBV28,14,few,TRBD1,TRBJ1-2,TGTGCCAGCAGTCTGGACAGGGTTATCCATGGCTACACCTTC,CASSLDRVIHGYTF
TRBV4-2,17,few,-,TRBJ1-3,TGTGCCAGCAGCGTCCGGGACATCGATTTCTCTGGAAACACCATATATTTT,CASSVRDIDFSGNTIYF
TRBV6-2/TRBV6-3,14,few,-,TRBJ1-5,TGTGCCAGCAACGTCTTAGGGAACAATCAGCCCCAGCATTTT,CASNVLGNNQPQHF
TRBV5-6,14,-,-,TRBJ2-7,TGTGCCAGCAGCTTGGCTTACAGGAGAGACGAGCAGTACTTC,CASSLAYRRDEQYF
TRBV11-3,16,-,-,TRBJ2-1,TGTGCCAGCAGCACCCGAGGACTGAACCAAGGCAATGAGCAGTTCTTC,CASSTRGLNQGNEQFF
TRBV27,17,many,-,TRBJ1-5,TGTGCCAGCAGTTGGGGGCGGGATGGAAACAGCAATCAGCCCCAGCATTTT,CASSWGRDGNSNQPQHF
TRBV6-5,15,-,-,TRBJ1-6,TGTGCCAGCAGTTACGAGGCCAGGGACGACTCACCCCTCCACTTT,CASSYEARDDSPLHF
TRBV2,17,-,TRBD1,TRBJ1-5,TGTGCCAGCAGTGTTCGCGGTGGCAGGGGGCCAGGTCAGCCCCAGCATTTT,CASSVRGGRGPGQPQHF
TRBV7-9,15,few,-,TRBJ2-7,TGTGCCAGCATCTTAATCGGGACCGGGAGCTACGAGCAGTACTTC,CASILIGTGSYEQYF
TRBV7-2,14,-,-,TRBJ2-1,TGTGCCAGCAGCTTTCTTTTCGACTCCCTTGAGCAGTTCTTC,CASSFLFDSLEQFF
TRBV6-5,15,-,-,TRBJ1-5,TGTGCCAGCAGTTACGGAGGGAATAGCAATCAGCCCCAGCATTTT,CASSYGGNSNQPQHF
TRBV2,16,-,TRBD1,TRBJ1-5,TGTGCCAGCAGAGGCACCCGACAGGGGAGCAATCAGCCCCAGCATTTT,CASRGTRQGSNQPQHF
TRBV18,12,many,-,TRBJ2-3,TGTGCCAGCTCACCCGGGGCTGATACGCAGTATTTT,CASSPGADTQYF
TRBV7-9,15,-,TRBD2,TRBJ2-1,TGTGCCAGCAGCGCAGCTAGCGGTTCTTCCAATGAGCAGTTCTTC,CASSAASGSSNEQFF
TRBV29-1,13,-,-,TRBJ1-1,TGCAGCGTCAGAGAGGGGGGAAGGACTGAAGCTTTCTTT,CSVREGGRTEAFF
TRBV18,15,-,TRBD1,TRBJ2-1,TGTGCCAGCTCACCTATGGGACAGGGAGTAATTGGGCAGTTCTTC,CASSPMGQGVIGQFF
TRBV7-9,14,few,-,TRBJ1-2,TGTGCCAGCAGCTTAGAGATAAGATCATATGGCTACACCTTC,CASSLEIRSYGYTF
TRBV4-2,17,many,TRBD1,TRBJ1-1,TGTGCCAGCAGCCAAGTCCCGGGACAGGGATTGAACACTGAAGCTTTCTTT,CASSQVPGQGLNTEAFF
TRBV4-1,16,-,TRBD2,TRBJ2-3,TGCGCCAGCAGCCCTCGGACTAGCGGGAGTATAGATACGCAGTATTTT,CASSPRTSGSIDTQYF
TRBV6-5,15,-,-,TRBJ2-2,TGTGCCACCCGGGGCGGTGGGTGGTTTGGCGGGGAGCTGTTTTTT,CATRGGGWFGGELFF
TRBV20-1,14,many,TRBD2,TRBJ2-7,TGCAGTGCTAGAGACAGGACTAGCGTGTACGAGCAGTACTTC,CSARDRTSVYEQYF
TRBV5-1,14,few,TRBD2,TRBJ2-1,TGCGCCAGCATGACTAGCGGGAGTCACAATGAGCAGTTCTTC,CASMTSGSHNEQFF
TRBV6-5,17,-,TRBD2,TRBJ2-2,TGTGCCAGCAGTTACTCGATAGCGGGAGGATGGACCGGGGAGCTGTTTTTT,CASSYSIAGGWTGELFF
TRBV20-1,14,many,-,TRBJ1-4,TGCAGTGCGGCCCCGGTTGCAACTAATGAAAAACTGTTTTTT,CSAAPVATNEKLFF